These 28 T cell receptor beta chains came from one sample sequenced in a study of T cell repertoires in aging, cancer and after chemotherapy. Rearranged V-D-J TRB sequences were amplified with a mixed TRB-A/B primer pool. Each CDR3 protein gets one entry after TCRdb re-called the multiplex PCR reads with MiXCR. The sample lists around 7,000 distinct CDR3 sequences; 40% were seen once. The template was genomic DNA from peripheral blood, not RNA. The sample comprised blood. Receptors were obtained from a human donor in good health.

V is TRBV25-1 and J is TRBJ2-7; D is perhaps TRBD2 (5 bases). With 6 bases removed from V and 13 bases from J, the gap between germline ends came to 22 bases. CDR3 length equals 13 residues. The V gene's germline CDR1 is MGHDK and CDR2 SYGVNS. CDR3 region: CASSLDSSASPYF. The CDR3 DNA is TGTGCCAGCAGCTTAGATAGTTCTGCTAGCCCCTACTTC.

J is TRBJ2-2 and V is TRBV5-1; perhaps TRBD1 as D (5 bases). The V gene lost 4 bases and the J gene lost 0 bases, with 16 bases spanning the gap. The V gene's germline CDR1 is SGHRS and CDR2 YFSETQ. The CDR3 has 17 residues. This CDR3 reads CASSHRLTDANTGELFF. As DNA, the CDR3 is TGCGCCAGCAGCCACAGGTTAACTGACGCGAACACCGGGGAGCTGTTTTTT. The full variable domain, rest sourced from reference TRBV5-1 and TRBJ2-2, is KAGVTQTPRYLIKTRGQQVTLSCSPISGHRSVSWYQQTPGQGLQFLFEYFSETQRNKGNFPGRFSGRQFSNSRSEMNVSTLELGDSALYLCASSHRLTDANTGELFFGEGSRLTVL.

Only a few counts were recorded for this clonotype. This rearrangement joins TRBV6-4 to TRBJ2-1; 9 nucleotides align to TRBD2. Germline V lookup: CDR1 MRHNA, CDR2 SNTAGT. Germline trimming cut 0 bases from V and 5 bases from J; bases unmatched to any gene: 2. This CDR3 region has 15 residues. The CDR3 loop is CASSDSAGGNNEQFF. CDR3 nucleotides: TGTGCCAGCAGTGACTCGGCGGGGGGGAACAATGAGCAGTTCTTC.

The genes are TRBV19 and TRBJ1-1; D gene ambiguous. This CDR3 contains 12 residues. V was shortened by 5 bases and J by 2 bases, with 6 bases between the two germline ends. Germline V gene lookup returns CDR1 LNHDA and CDR2 SQIVND (reference sequence). The DNA for the CDR3 is TGTGCCAGTAGTCACGGAAACACTGAAGCTTTCTTT. Its protein is CASSHGNTEAFF.

This clonotype has only a few counts. The V gene is TRBV19, the J gene TRBJ1-2; maybe TRBD1 (5 bases). The V end was cut by 5 bases, the J end by 3 bases, with 13 bases between. Germline CDR1 and CDR2: LNHDA and SQIVND (reference sequence). This CDR3 region has 14 residues. This chain's CDR3 is CASSRTGTDYGYTF. CDR3 in DNA: TGTGCCAGTAGTCGAACCGGGACGGACTATGGCTACACCTTC.

The genes are TRBV4-1 and TRBJ1-2; D is possibly TRBD1 (5 bases). CDR1 MGHRA and CDR2 YSYEKL come from the germline V gene. CDR3 length: 15 amino acids. The V end was cut by 2 bases, the J end by 4 bases, with 14 bases between. CDR3 coding DNA: TGCGCCAGCAGCCAATGCTTCAGGGAAAGCTATGGCTACACCTTC. Residues: CASSQCFRESYGYTF.

This chain uses TRBV6-6 with TRBJ1-5; 7 bases agree with TRBD1. The ends lost 6 bases at V and 4 bases at J; junction bases unmatched: 3. This CDR3 region has 13 residues. CDR1 and CDR2 (germline): MNHNY, SVGAGI (reference sequence). The DNA for the CDR3 is TGTGCCAGCAGGTCAGGGGGGAATCAGCCCCAGCATTTT. Encoded protein: CASRSGGNQPQHF.

V gene TRBV20-1 combines with J gene TRBJ2-2; a weak D match, TRBD1 (6 bases). The length of the CDR3 is 16 residues. Germline values: CDR1 DFQATT, CDR2 SNEGSKA (reference sequence). V lost 2 bases and J lost 0, with 13 bases in between. The CDR3 is CSARHRTVANTGELFF. The CDR3 nucleotides are TGCAGTGCTAGACACAGGACAGTCGCGAACACCGGGGAGCTGTTTTTT.

The V gene is TRBV12-3 or TRBV12-4, the J gene TRBJ2-1; possible D gene TRBD1, 6 bases. This CDR3 spans 12 amino acids. Trimming left V 6 bases short and J 9 bases short, with 12 bases between. CDR3 sequence reads: CASRRTGFEQFF. Written as DNA, the CDR3 is TGTGCCAGCAGAAGAACAGGGTTTGAGCAGTTCTTC.

The chain has TRBV6-1 and TRBJ2-2; perhaps TRBD1 as D (6 bases). Per the germline V gene, CDR1 is MNHNS and CDR2 is SASEGT. The CDR3 runs 15 residues. CDR3 region: CAGTPGESNTGELFF. CDR3 sequence (DNA): TGTGCAGGGACCCCAGGGGAGTCGAACACCGGGGAGCTGTTTTTT.

The rearrangement links TRBV25-1 to TRBJ2-7; TRBD1 agrees at 7 bases. The CDR3 runs 14 residues. J was trimmed by 2 bases and V by 2 bases; bases with no gene match: 3. Germline loops: CDR1 MGHDK, CDR2 SYGVNS. The CDR3 coding sequence is TGTGCCAGCAGTGAAGACAGGGACACCTACGAGCAGTACTTC. This encodes CASSEDRDTYEQYF.

The V call is TRBV20-1, the J call TRBJ2-3; the D gene is possibly TRBD2 (6 bases). The CDR3 runs to 15 residues. Trimming shortened V by 5 bases and J by 1 base, and 16 bases separated the two germline ends. Germline assignment: CDR1 DFQATT and CDR2 SNEGSKA (reference sequence). The chain's CDR3 is CSAPRKGLGTDTQYF. Here the CDR3 DNA reads TGCAGTGCTCCCCGAAAGGGACTGGGCACAGATACGCAGTATTTT.

This chain joins TRBV7-9 and TRBJ2-3, with 8 nucleotides matching TRBD1. The V gene end was trimmed by 3 bases and the J gene end by 2 bases; junction bases not matched to a gene: 1. CDR1 is SEHNR and CDR2 is FQNEAQ in the germline V gene (reference sequence). This CDR3 has 14 residues. The CDR3 nucleotides are TGTGCCAGCAGCTTGCAGGGGGCCACAGATACGCAGTATTTT. As protein: CASSLQGATDTQYF.

This sequence joins TRBV20-1 and TRBJ2-1; 8 bases align to TRBD1. The J segment lost 7 bases and the V segment lost 3 bases, leaving 8 bases of the junction unmatched. CDR1 is DFQATT, CDR2 SNEGSKA, per germline (reference sequence). The CDR3 totals 14 residues. The CDR3 region is CSASVDRGWNEQFF. CDR3 coding DNA: TGCAGTGCTAGTGTCGACAGGGGTTGGAATGAGCAGTTCTTC.

The rearrangement links TRBV19 to TRBJ2-3; 7 bases match TRBD1. CDR1 and CDR2 (germline): LNHDA, SQIVND (reference sequence). The length of the CDR3 is 13 residues. The V and J ends lost 7 bases and 8 bases, in that order; junction bases with no gene match: 9. The DNA of the CDR3 is TGTGCCAGTAATTTACAGGGGAGTGGTACGCAGTATTTT. Translated: CASNLQGSGTQYF.

The J gene is TRBJ1-5, the V gene TRBV6-1; D perhaps matches TRBD1 (6 bases). The CDR3 spans 14 residues. In germline, CDR1 is MNHNS, CDR2 SASEGT. Trimming cost V 2 bases and J 4 bases, with 9 bases left between them. CDR3: CASSEHRANQPQHF. CDR3 nucleotides: TGTGCCAGCAGTGAACACAGGGCAAATCAGCCCCAGCATTTT.

On this clonotype itself: Mismatch with germline at one junction end may stem from a read error. This sequence joins TRBV5-6 and TRBJ2-3; D is ambiguous. This CDR3 spans 16 amino acids. The V gene's germline CDR1 is SGHDT and CDR2 YYEEEE. For the CDR3, the DNA is TGCGCCAGCAGCTTGGTGGCCATGTCATACACAGATACGCAGTATTTT. It is translated as CASSLVAMSYTDTQYF. Looking up the rest from reference TRBV5-6 and TRBJ2-3 gives the full variable domain: DAGVTQSPTHLIKTRGQQVTLRCSPKSGHDTVSWYQQALGQGPQFIFQYYEEEERQRGNFPDRFSGHQFPNYSSELNVNALLLGDSALYLCASSLVAMSYTDTQYFGPGTRLTVL.

This clonotype was seen more than once but under ten times. The V gene is TRBV19, the J gene TRBJ2-1, with TRBD2 identical over 14 bases. This CDR3 is built from 16 residues. The ends lost 4 bases at V and 7 bases at J; junction bases unmatched: 6. The germline V gene encodes CDR1 LNHDA and CDR2 SQIVND (reference sequence). CDR3 loop: CASSTRTSGGKNEQFF. In DNA, the CDR3 is TGTGCCAGTAGTACCAGGACTAGCGGGGGGAAGAATGAGCAGTTCTTC.

V gene TRBV7-6 combines with J gene TRBJ2-5; the D gene could be TRBD1 or TRBD2 (6 bases each). Germline values: CDR1 SGHVS, CDR2 FNYEAQ. Trimming took off 2 bases at V and 7 bases at J, with 14 bases between the two ends. CDR3 length: 14 amino acids. Here the CDR3 DNA reads TGTGCCAGCAGCTTAAGGGGGGCGTCCGGGACCCAGTACTTC. This translates into CASSLRGASGTQYF. The full variable domain, rest sourced from reference TRBV7-6 and TRBJ2-5, is GAGVSQSPRYKVTKRGQDVALRCDPISGHVSLYWYRQALGQGPEFLTYFNYEAQQDKSGLPNDRFSAERPEGSISTLTIQRTEQRDSAMYRCASSLRGASGTQYFGPGTRLLVL.

The chain links TRBV6-6 to TRBJ1-2, with TRBD1 matching 9 bases. Unmatched junction bases numbered 16, after V lost 5 bases and J lost 6 bases. The germline V gene has CDR1 MNHNY and CDR2 SVGAGI (reference sequence). The CDR3 consists of 17 residues. CDR3 protein: CASSRPGQGEIGNGYTF. The CDR3 DNA reads as TGTGCCAGCAGTCGACCGGGACAGGGAGAAATCGGGAATGGCTACACCTTC.

This clonotype was counted a few times. The chain employs TRBV6-1 and TRBJ2-2; D uncertain. From germline, CDR1 is MNHNS and CDR2 SASEGT. V was trimmed by 0 bases and J by 3 bases, leaving 5 bases between them. The CDR3 covers 14 residues. CDR3 nucleotides: TGTGCCAGCAGTGAAGCCACCGACACCGGGGAGCTGTTTTTT. Translating it yields CASSEATDTGELFF.

V usage is TRBV7-9 and J usage is TRBJ2-1, with 9 bases aligning to TRBD1. The germline gives CDR1 SEHNR, CDR2 FQNEAQ (reference sequence). J gave up 7 bases and V 0 bases, and 10 bases lay outside the gene matches. The CDR3 has 17 residues. CDR3 region: CASSLAGLGTGWNEQFF. As DNA, the CDR3 is TGTGCCAGCAGCTTAGCGGGCCTCGGGACAGGGTGGAATGAGCAGTTCTTC.

In regard to this clonotype: At one boundary the junction diverges from the germline segment, which might be a read error. The genes are TRBV6-4 and TRBJ2-1, with D perhaps being TRBD1 or TRBD2 (5 bases each). Germline-derived CDR1 and CDR2 are MRHNA and SNTAGT. The CDR3 loop spans 17 amino acids. CDR3 amino acids: CAISEGRQGSTYNEQFF. CDR3 DNA sequence: TGTGCCATCAGTGAGGGGCGGCAGGGTTCAACCTACAATGAGCAGTTCTTC.

The gene calls are TRBV5-1 and TRBJ1-4; D gene ambiguous. CDR1 is SGHRS, CDR2 YFSETQ, per germline. Trimming took off 2 bases at V and 4 bases at J, with 12 bases between the two ends. The CDR3 is made up of 15 amino acids. The CDR3 DNA follows: TGCGCCAGCAGCTTTAGTCGGCCGGGTAATGAAAAACTGTTTTTT. Amino acid sequence: CASSFSRPGNEKLFF.

The chain couples TRBV7-9 to TRBJ2-7; D unresolved. CDR3 size: 14 residues. V was clipped by 0 bases and J by 2 bases, with 8 bases between them. The germline V gene encodes CDR1 SEHNR and CDR2 FQNEAQ (reference sequence). The CDR3 DNA is TGTGCCAGCAGCTTAGCGGGTAGACCCTACGAGCAGTACTTC. This translates into CASSLAGRPYEQYF.

This chain joins TRBV19 and TRBJ2-7; D might be TRBD2 (6 bases). V dropped 3 bases and J dropped 0 bases, with 12 bases sitting between them. CDR3 length: 15 amino acids. Germline-derived CDR1 and CDR2 are LNHDA and SQIVND (reference sequence). The CDR3 loop reads CASSIEEGSSYEQYF. The CDR3 DNA reads TGTGCCAGTAGTATTGAGGAGGGAAGCTCCTACGAGCAGTACTTC.

This clonotype was counted a single time. The CDR3 DNA reads TGTGCCAGCAGCTTAGGTTCCGAGAACGGGGGCTACGAGCAGTACTTC. This translates into CASSLGSENGGYEQYF. This sequence joins TRBV7-2 and TRBJ2-7; possible D gene TRBD2, 6 bases. Per germline, CDR1 SGHTA and CDR2 FQGNSA. The CDR3 extends over 16 amino acids. The V end was cut by 1 base, the J end by 3 bases, with 16 bases between.

This clonotype was found a few times. The rearrangement joins TRBV6-1 to TRBJ1-1, with TRBD1 identical over 7 bases. The CDR3 has 15 amino acids. V dropped 8 bases and J dropped 4; count of bases not matched to a gene: 13. Germline-derived CDR1 and CDR2 are MNHNS and SASEGT. Written as DNA, the CDR3 is TGTGCCAGCCCCCGGTCCGTGACAGGGCCCACTGAAGCTTTCTTT. Protein product: CASPRSVTGPTEAFF.